The T cell receptor beta chain under discussion was sequenced for a study of blood T cell repertoires in COVID-19. On the study more broadly: The origin of the acute and convalescent COVID-19 samples was the United States, Italy and Spain.

Authors' processing steps: Using reference gene primer amplification, nucleated cell counts were estimated. The data were produced by immunoSEQ multiplex PCR, yet TCRdb's version contains in-frame clones alone and is incomplete. That table supplies the V and J calls and clone size; D and trimming were determined from the DNA. The data show some 130,000 clones, 80% to 90% seen once. The sample comprised peripheral blood. The source is a man in his sixties with active or convalescent COVID-19.

CDR3 in DNA: TGTGCCACCAGTGATGGACAGGGGGCTCGCTACACCTTC. The encoded protein is CATSDGQGARYTF. This chain uses TRBV24-1 with TRBJ1-2; 11 bases are shared with TRBD1. Germline-derived CDR1 and CDR2 are KGHDR and SFDVKD. This CDR3 spans 13 amino acids. The V and J ends lost 3 bases and 9 bases, in that order; junction bases with no gene match: 2.